The rows below give T cell receptor beta chains drawn from one sample of a study of PD-1 blockade in classical Hodgkin lymphoma. Method: immunoSEQ multiplex PCR; TCRdb's copy keeps in-frame clones and lacks some. Of about 22,000 clones listed, less than 75% are singletons. Sequenced here: CD4+ T cells from blood, sampled before the fourth cycle of nivolumab. These receptors all come from a human donor with classical Hodgkin lymphoma. Both conserved end residues are part of each CDR3. D genes are given only for firm matches. Clone size appears in some rows only: once, few, many, or a class for an expanded clone.

size,D,J,V,CDR3,DNA
NA,NA,TRBJ2-3,TRBV7-9,CASSEDSYTDTQYF,TGTGCCAGCAGCGAGGACAGCTACACAGATACGCAGTATTTT
NA,TRBD2,TRBJ2-2,TRBV7-2,CATRTSGWAGELFF,TGTGCCACGAGGACTAGCGGGTGGGCCGGGGAGCTGTTTTTT
NA,NA,TRBJ1-6,TRBV6-5,CASSYIGGRPLHF,TGTGCCAGCAGCTACATTGGAGGGCGACCCCTCCACTTT
NA,TRBD1,TRBJ1-1,TRBV30,CAWSPWTGMSVGNTEAFF,TGTGCCTGGAGTCCATGGACAGGAATGAGCGTGGGAAACACTGAAGCTTTCTTT
NA,NA,TRBJ1-1,TRBV7-2,CASSPTGFSSTEAFF,TGTGCCAGCAGCCCCACAGGGTTTTCGAGCACTGAAGCTTTCTTT
NA,TRBD2,TRBJ2-3,TRBV7-7,CASSPGLAGDTQYF,TGTGCTAGCAGCCCAGGACTAGCAGGGGATACGCAGTATTTT
NA,NA,TRBJ1-5,TRBV4-1,CASSYGQKNQPQHF,TGCGCCAGCAGCTACGGACAGAAGAATCAGCCCCAGCATTTT
NA,NA,TRBJ1-3,TRBV4-2,CASSPSGPSSGNTIYF,TGTGCCAGCAGTCCCTCCGGACCGAGCTCTGGAAACACCATATATTTT
NA,NA,TRBJ1-5,TRBV6-6,CATLPQVNQPQHF,TGTGCCACCCTTCCACAGGTTAATCAGCCCCAGCATTTT
NA,NA,TRBJ1-2,TRBV6-6,CASSTGQSYGYTF,TGTGCCAGCAGTACAGGGCAGTCCTATGGCTACACCTTC
once,NA,TRBJ1-3,TRBV10-3,CAISITFQANTIYF,TGTGCCATCAGCATCACCTTCCAGGCGAACACCATATATTTT
NA,TRBD1,TRBJ2-1,TRBV19,CASGKTGGDNEQFF,TGTGCCAGTGGCAAGACAGGGGGTGACAATGAGCAGTTCTTC
NA,NA,TRBJ2-2,TRBV7-3,CASSPRRGELFF,TGTGCCAGCAGCCCAAGGCGCGGGGAGCTGTTTTTT
few,NA,TRBJ2-7,TRBV4-2,CASSQDVGRPYEQYF,TGTGCCAGCAGCCAAGACGTAGGAAGACCCTACGAGCAGTACTTC
NA,NA,TRBJ1-1,TRBV9,CASSAGVADLMNTEAFF,TGTGCCAGCAGCGCTGGGGTGGCGGATCTAATGAACACTGAAGCTTTCTTT
NA,TRBD1,TRBJ1-2,TRBV5-4,CASSRGRPAQYGYTF,TGTGCCAGCAGCAGGGGGCGCCCCGCGCAATATGGCTACACCTTC
NA,NA,TRBJ2-7,TRBV4-2,CASSQPGTADKYF,TGTGCCAGCAGCCAACCAGGGACCGCCGATAAGTACTTC
few,TRBD1,TRBJ1-6,TRBV11-2,CASQTGGNSPLHF,TGTGCCAGCCAAACAGGGGGTAATTCACCCCTCCACTTT
NA,NA,TRBJ1-2,TRBV5-1,CASSLMADNYGYTF,TGCGCCAGCAGCTTGATGGCCGATAACTATGGCTACACCTTC
NA,NA,TRBJ2-4,TRBV10-3,CAISGEIQGHGNIQYF,TGTGCCATCAGTGGAGAGATACAGGGTCACGGAAACATTCAGTACTTC
few,NA,TRBJ2-7,TRBV18,CASRDGTYEQYF,TGTGCCAGCCGGGACGGTACCTACGAGCAGTACTTC
few,TRBD1,TRBJ1-2,TRBV19,CASSTLSSAAAVTSSGGHTF,TGTGCCAGTAGTACTCTTTCCTCAGCAGCAGCGGTGACCAGCTCAGGGGGGCACACCTTC
NA,TRBD1,TRBJ2-7,TRBV13,CASSSGYRGDYEQYF,TGTGCCAGCAGCTCTGGGTACAGGGGCGATTACGAGCAGTACTTC
NA,NA,TRBJ2-1,TRBV29-1,CSGGTLSYNEQFF,TGCAGCGGTGGGACCCTTAGCTACAATGAGCAGTTCTTC
NA,TRBD2,TRBJ2-3,TRBV7-9,CASSLTSGDTQYF,TGTGCCAGCAGCTTAACTAGCGGGGATACGCAGTATTTT
NA,NA,TRBJ2-2,TRBV18,CASSPPGLRGNTGELFF,TGTGCCAGCTCACCACCAGGGCTCAGGGGGAACACCGGGGAGCTGTTTTTT
NA,NA,TRBJ2-1,TRBV7-9,CASSPPDGSLGEQFF,TGTGCCAGCAGCCCCCCGGACGGGTCGTTAGGTGAGCAGTTCTTC
few,NA,TRBJ2-1,TRBV4-2,CASSQGTNNEQFF,TGTGCCAGCAGCCAAGGGACCAACAATGAGCAGTTCTTC
NA,NA,TRBJ1-3,TRBV5-6,CASSLAGTGNTIYF,TGTGCCAGCAGTCTGGCGGGTACTGGAAACACCATATATTTT
NA,NA,TRBJ2-7,TRBV21-1,CASSDRDRVFFYEQYF,TGTGCCAGCAGCGACCGGGACAGGGTCTTTTTCTACGAGCAGTACTTC
NA,NA,TRBJ1-2,TRBV28,CASSQGLSNYGYTF,TGTGCCAGCAGCCAGGGGTTAAGTAACTATGGCTACACCTTC
few,NA,TRBJ2-2,TRBV7-2,CASSLGQAGTGELFF,TGTGCCAGCAGCTTAGGACAGGCCGGCACCGGGGAGCTGTTTTTT
NA,NA,TRBJ1-5,TRBV6-1,CASSPITGPQPQHF,TGTGCCAGCAGTCCAATAACAGGGCCTCAGCCCCAGCATTTT
NA,TRBD1,TRBJ2-5,TRBV10-3,CAISDLYRGNQETQYF,TGTGCCATCAGTGACTTGTACAGGGGGAACCAAGAGACCCAGTACTTC
NA,TRBD2,TRBJ2-2,TRBV2,CASRFGGVAGELFF,TGTGCCAGCAGATTCGGGGGGGTAGCCGGGGAGCTGTTTTTT
NA,TRBD1,TRBJ1-2,TRBV5-6,CASSLGLNDRDSYGYTF,TGTGCCAGCAGCTTGGGGCTCAACGACAGGGACAGCTATGGCTACACCTTC
NA,NA,TRBJ1-2,TRBV5-8,CASSLYRGSNSNYGYTF,TGTGCCAGCAGCTTGTATCGGGGCTCCAACTCTAACTATGGCTACACCTTC
few,NA,TRBJ1-6,TRBV14,CASSQVLSSYNSPLHF,TGTGCCAGCAGCCAAGTCCTCAGCTCCTATAATTCACCCCTCCACTTT
NA,TRBD2,TRBJ2-3,TRBV4-2,CASSPQTSGGPTDTQYF,TGTGCCAGCAGCCCCCAGACTAGCGGGGGCCCAACAGATACGCAGTATTTT
NA,NA,TRBJ1-4,TRBV4-1,CASSQDGGGTNEKLFF,TGCGCCAGCAGCCAAGACGGGGGGGGGACTAATGAAAAACTGTTTTTT
NA,TRBD1,TRBJ1-2,TRBV10-3,CAIQGQGTYGYTF,TGTGCCATACAGGGACAGGGGACCTATGGCTACACCTTC
NA,NA,TRBJ2-3,TRBV19,CASSLTDTQYF,TGTGCCAGTAGTCTGACAGATACGCAGTATTTT
NA,NA,TRBJ1-5,TRBV6-1,CASGRMADSNQPQHF,TGTGCCAGCGGCCGAATGGCAGATAGCAATCAGCCCCAGCATTTT
NA,NA,TRBJ1-5,TRBV2,CASSVIGGRRQPQHF,TGTGCCAGCAGCGTCATCGGGGGGAGAAGGCAGCCCCAGCATTTT
few,NA,TRBJ2-1,TRBV11-2,CASSLLAFRNEQFF,TGTGCCAGCAGCCTCCTAGCGTTCAGGAATGAGCAGTTCTTC
NA,NA,TRBJ1-2,TRBV6-1,CASSPTPGLNYGYTF,TGTGCCAGCAGCCCCACTCCGGGGCTGAACTATGGCTACACCTTC